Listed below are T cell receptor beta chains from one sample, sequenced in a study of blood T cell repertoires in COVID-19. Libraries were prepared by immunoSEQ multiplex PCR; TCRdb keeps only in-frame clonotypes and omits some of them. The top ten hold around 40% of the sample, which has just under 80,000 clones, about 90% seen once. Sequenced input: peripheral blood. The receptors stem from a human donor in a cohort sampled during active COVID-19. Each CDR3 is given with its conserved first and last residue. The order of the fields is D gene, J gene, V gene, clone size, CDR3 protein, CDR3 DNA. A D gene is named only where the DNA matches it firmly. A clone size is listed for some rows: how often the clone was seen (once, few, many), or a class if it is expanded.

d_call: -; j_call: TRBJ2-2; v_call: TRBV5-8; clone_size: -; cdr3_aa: CASSLAGTSRTGELFF; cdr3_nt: TGTGCCAGCAGCTTGGCCGGGACATCTCGAACCGGGGAGCTGTTTTTT
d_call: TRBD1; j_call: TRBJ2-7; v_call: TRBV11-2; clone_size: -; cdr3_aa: CASSFGRTGPSEQYF; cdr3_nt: TGTGCCAGCAGCTTCGGTAGGACAGGACCCTCTGAGCAGTACTTC
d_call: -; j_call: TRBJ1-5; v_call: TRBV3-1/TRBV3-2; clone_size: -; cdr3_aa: CASSQSGGQPQHF; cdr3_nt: TGTGCCAGCAGCCAATCTGGAGGGCAGCCCCAGCATTTT
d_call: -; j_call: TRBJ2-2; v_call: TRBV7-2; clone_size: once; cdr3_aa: CASSTDRGSSGELFF; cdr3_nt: TGTGCCAGCAGCACGGACAGAGGGAGTTCCGGGGAGCTGTTTTTT
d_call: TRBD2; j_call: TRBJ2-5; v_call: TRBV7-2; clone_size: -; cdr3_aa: CASSSLSGGLTQYF; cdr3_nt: TGTGCCAGCAGCTCTCTCAGCGGGGGGCTGACCCAGTACTTC
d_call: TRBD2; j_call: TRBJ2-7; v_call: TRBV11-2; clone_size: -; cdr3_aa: CASSPGTSGSSYEQYF; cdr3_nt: TGTGCCAGCAGTCCTGGGACTAGCGGGAGCTCCTACGAGCAGTACTTC
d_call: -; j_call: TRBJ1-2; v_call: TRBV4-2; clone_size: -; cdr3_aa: CASSQGGFGYGYTF; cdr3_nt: TGTGCCAGCAGCCAAGGGGGCTTTGGCTATGGCTACACCTTC
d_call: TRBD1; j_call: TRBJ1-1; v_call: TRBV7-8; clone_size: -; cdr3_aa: CASSLVQGGTEAFF; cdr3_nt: TGTGCCAGCAGCTTAGTGCAGGGGGGCACTGAAGCTTTCTTT
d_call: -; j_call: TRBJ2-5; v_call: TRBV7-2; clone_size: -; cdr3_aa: CASSLVQETQYF; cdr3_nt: TGTGCCAGCAGCTTAGTACAGGAGACCCAGTACTTC
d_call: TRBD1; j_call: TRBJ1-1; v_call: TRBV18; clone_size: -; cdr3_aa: CASSYDRENTEAFF; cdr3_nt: TGTGCCAGCTCGTACGACAGGGAGAACACTGAAGCTTTCTTT
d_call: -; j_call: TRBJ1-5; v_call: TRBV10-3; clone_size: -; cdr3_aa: CAISGSDSNQPQHF; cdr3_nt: TGTGCCATCAGTGGCTCAGATAGCAATCAGCCCCAGCATTTT
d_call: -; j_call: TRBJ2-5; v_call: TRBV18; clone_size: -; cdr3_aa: CASSPDRSQETQYF; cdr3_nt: TGTGCCAGCTCACCGGACAGAAGCCAAGAGACCCAGTACTTC
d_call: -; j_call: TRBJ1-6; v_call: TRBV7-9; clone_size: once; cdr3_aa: CASSLALGHSPLHF; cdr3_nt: TGTGCCAGCAGCCTAGCCTTGGGACACTCACCCCTCCACTTT
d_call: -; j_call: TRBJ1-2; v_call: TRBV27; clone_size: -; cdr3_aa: CASTPDAGANYGYTF; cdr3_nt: TGTGCCAGCACCCCTGATGCAGGGGCGAACTATGGCTACACCTTC
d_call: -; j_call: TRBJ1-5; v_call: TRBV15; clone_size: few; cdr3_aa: CATSRGNSINQPQHF; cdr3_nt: TGTGCCACCAGCAGAGGAAATAGTATTAATCAGCCCCAGCATTTT
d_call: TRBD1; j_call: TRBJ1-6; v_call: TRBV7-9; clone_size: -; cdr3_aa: CASSPTGPSYNSPLHF; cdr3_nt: TGTGCCAGCAGTCCGACAGGGCCCTCCTATAATTCACCCCTCCACTTT
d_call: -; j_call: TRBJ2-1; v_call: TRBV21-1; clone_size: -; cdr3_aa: CASSKMRSLAGGPDYNEQFF; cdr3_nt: TGTGCCAGCAGCAAAATGAGGAGCCTAGCGGGAGGTCCCGACTACAATGAGCAGTTCTTC
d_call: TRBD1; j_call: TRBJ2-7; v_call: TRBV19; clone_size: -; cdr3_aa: CASSIDRTGAYEQYF; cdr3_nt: TGTGCCAGTAGTATAGACCGGACAGGGGCCTACGAGCAGTACTTC
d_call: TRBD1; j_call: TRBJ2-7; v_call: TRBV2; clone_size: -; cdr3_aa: CASGTGSLSYEQYF; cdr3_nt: TGTGCCAGCGGGACAGGGAGCCTATCCTACGAGCAGTACTTC
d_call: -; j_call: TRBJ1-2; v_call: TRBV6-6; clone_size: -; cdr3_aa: CAADRARNYGYTF; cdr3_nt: TGTGCCGCAGACAGAGCGCGTAACTATGGCTACACCTTC
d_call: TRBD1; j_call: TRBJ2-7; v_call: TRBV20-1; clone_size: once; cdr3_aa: CSASQDRAPYEQYF; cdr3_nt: TGCAGTGCAAGTCAAGACAGGGCCCCCTACGAGCAGTACTTC
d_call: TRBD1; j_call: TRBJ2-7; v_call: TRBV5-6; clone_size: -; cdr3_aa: CASSFRGTRTYEQYF; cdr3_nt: TGTGCCAGCAGCTTCAGGGGGACAAGGACCTACGAGCAGTACTTC
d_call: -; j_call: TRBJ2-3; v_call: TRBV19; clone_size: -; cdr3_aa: CASSIPGADTQYF; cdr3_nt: TGTGCCAGTAGTATACCGGGAGCAGATACGCAGTATTTT
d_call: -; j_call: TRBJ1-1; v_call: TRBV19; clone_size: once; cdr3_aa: CASSLNGQTNTEAFF; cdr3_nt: TGTGCCAGTAGTCTCAACGGACAGACGAACACTGAAGCTTTCTTT
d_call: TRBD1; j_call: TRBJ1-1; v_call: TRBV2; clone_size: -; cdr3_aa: CASRAQGGMAEAFF; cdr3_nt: TGTGCCAGCAGAGCCCAGGGGGGAATGGCTGAAGCTTTCTTT
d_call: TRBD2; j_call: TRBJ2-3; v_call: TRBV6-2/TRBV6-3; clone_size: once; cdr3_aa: CASSFASGRDTQYF; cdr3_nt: TGTGCCAGCAGTTTCGCCAGCGGGAGAGATACGCAGTATTTT
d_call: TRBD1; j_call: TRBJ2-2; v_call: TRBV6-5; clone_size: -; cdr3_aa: CASSRQGVGPGELFF; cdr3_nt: TGTGCCAGCAGTAGACAGGGGGTCGGTCCCGGGGAGCTGTTTTTT
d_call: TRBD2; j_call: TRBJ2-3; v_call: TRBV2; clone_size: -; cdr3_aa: CASSEELAGTDTQYF; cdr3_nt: TGTGCCAGCAGTGAAGAGCTAGCGGGCACAGATACGCAGTATTTT
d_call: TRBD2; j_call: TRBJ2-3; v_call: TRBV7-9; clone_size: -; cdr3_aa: CASSSSGGNTDTQYF; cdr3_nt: TGTGCCAGCAGCTCTTCGGGGGGGAACACAGATACGCAGTATTTT
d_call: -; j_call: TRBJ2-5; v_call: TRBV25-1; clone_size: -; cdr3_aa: CASSERQKQETQYF; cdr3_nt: TGTGCCAGCAGTGAACGACAGAAACAAGAGACCCAGTACTTC
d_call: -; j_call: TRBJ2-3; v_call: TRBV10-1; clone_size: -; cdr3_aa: CASSEQGAKTQYF; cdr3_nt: TGCGCCAGCAGTGAGCAAGGGGCAAAGACGCAGTATTTT
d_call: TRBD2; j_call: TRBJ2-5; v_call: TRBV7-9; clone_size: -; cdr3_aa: CASSRPGTSGSSETQYF; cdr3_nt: TGTGCCAGCAGCAGACCCGGGACTAGCGGTTCAAGTGAGACCCAGTACTTC
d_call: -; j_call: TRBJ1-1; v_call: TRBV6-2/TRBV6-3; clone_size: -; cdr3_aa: CASSYSMTDLNTEAFF; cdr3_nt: TGTGCCAGCAGTTATTCAATGACAGATTTGAACACTGAAGCTTTCTTT
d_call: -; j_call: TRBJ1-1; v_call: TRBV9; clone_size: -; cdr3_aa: CASSVASEGTEAFF; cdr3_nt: TGTGCCAGCAGCGTAGCATCTGAGGGCACTGAAGCTTTCTTT
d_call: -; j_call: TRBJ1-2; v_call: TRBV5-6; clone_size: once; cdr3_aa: CASSSRPELANYGYTF; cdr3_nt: TGTGCCAGCAGCTCTCGCCCCGAGCTAGCTAACTATGGCTACACCTTC
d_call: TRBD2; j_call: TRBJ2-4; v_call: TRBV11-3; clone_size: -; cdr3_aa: CASSPGGGDIQYF; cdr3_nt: TGTGCCAGCAGCCCCGGGGGGGGAGACATTCAGTACTTC
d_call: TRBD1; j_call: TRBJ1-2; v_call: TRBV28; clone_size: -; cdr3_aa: CASRRTGSGYTF; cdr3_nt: TGTGCCAGCAGACGGACAGGGAGCGGCTACACCTTC
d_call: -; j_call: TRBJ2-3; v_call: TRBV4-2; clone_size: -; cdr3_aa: CASSQEIGQGGLTDTQYF; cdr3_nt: TGTGCCAGCAGCCAAGAGATCGGGCAGGGGGGACTCACAGATACGCAGTATTTT
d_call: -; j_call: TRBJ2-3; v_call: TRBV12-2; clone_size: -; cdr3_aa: CASPTAAGGTDTQYF; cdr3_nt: TGTGCAAGTCCCACGGCAGCGGGAGGGACAGATACGCAGTATTTT
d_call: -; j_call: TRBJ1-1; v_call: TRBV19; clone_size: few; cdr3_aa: CASSIGMGGTEAFF; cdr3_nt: TGTGCCAGTAGTATAGGAATGGGGGGCACTGAAGCTTTCTTT
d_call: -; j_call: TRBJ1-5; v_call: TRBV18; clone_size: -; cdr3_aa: CASSRGSQANQPQHF; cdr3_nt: TGTGCCAGCTCCCGGGGAAGCCAAGCAAATCAGCCCCAGCATTTT
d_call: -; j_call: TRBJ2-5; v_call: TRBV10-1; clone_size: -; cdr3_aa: CASRDRGQETQYF; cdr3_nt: TGCGCCAGCAGAGATAGGGGCCAAGAGACCCAGTACTTC
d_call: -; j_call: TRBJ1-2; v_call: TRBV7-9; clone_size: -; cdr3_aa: CASSSVYGYTF; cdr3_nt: TGTGCCAGCAGCTCAGTATATGGCTACACCTTC
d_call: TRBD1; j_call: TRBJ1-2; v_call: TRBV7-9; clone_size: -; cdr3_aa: CASSLDRGVNYGYTF; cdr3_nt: TGTGCCAGCAGCCTAGACAGGGGGGTCAACTATGGCTACACCTTC
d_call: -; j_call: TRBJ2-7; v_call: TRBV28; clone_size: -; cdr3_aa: CASSLSGSSYEQYF; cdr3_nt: TGTGCCAGCAGTTTATCCGGGAGCTCCTACGAGCAGTACTTC
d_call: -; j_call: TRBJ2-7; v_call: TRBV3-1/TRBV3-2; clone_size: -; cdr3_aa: CASSQDPRAQYEQYF; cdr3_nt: TGTGCCAGCAGCCAAGATCCGAGAGCCCAATACGAGCAGTACTTC
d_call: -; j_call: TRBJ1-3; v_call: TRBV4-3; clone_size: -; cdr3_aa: CASGRDVISGNTIYF; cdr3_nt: TGCGCCAGCGGGAGGGACGTAATCTCTGGAAACACCATATATTTT
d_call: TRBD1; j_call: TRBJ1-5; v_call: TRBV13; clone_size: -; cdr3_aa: CASSLRTGDPGNQPQHF; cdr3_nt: TGTGCCAGCAGCCTCCGGACAGGGGACCCGGGCAATCAGCCCCAGCATTTT
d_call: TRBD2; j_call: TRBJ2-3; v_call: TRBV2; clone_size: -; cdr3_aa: CASSENQRGGHTQYF; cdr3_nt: TGTGCCAGCAGTGAAAACCAGCGGGGGGGTCATACGCAGTATTTT
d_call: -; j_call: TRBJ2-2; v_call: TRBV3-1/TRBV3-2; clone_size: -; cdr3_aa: CASSLRGGHNTGELFF; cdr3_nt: TGTGCCAGCAGCCTACGAGGGGGACACAACACCGGGGAGCTGTTTTTT
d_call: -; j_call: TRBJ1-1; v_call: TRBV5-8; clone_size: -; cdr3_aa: CASSLGLREAFF; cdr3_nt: TGTGCCAGCAGCTTGGGATTACGGGAAGCTTTCTTT
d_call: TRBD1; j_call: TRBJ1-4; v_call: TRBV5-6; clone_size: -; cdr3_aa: CASSSLQGQDNEKLFF; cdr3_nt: TGTGCCAGCAGCTCTCTCCAGGGACAGGATAATGAAAAACTGTTTTTT
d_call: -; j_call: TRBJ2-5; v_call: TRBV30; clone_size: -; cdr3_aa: CAWRPKSGQRETQYF; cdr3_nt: TGTGCCTGGAGACCTAAATCGGGACAAAGGGAGACCCAGTACTTC
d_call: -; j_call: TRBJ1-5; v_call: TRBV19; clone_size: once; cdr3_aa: CASDTVNQPQHF; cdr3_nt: TGTGCCAGTGATACAGTTAATCAGCCCCAGCATTTT